Listed below are T cell receptor beta chains from one sample, sequenced in a study of monozygotic twins with inflammatory bowel disease. Following a re-call of the 5' RACE reads, TCRdb has one entry per CDR3 protein and lacks DNA. Recorded here are a few hundred thousand distinct CDR3 sequences; the top ten clones represent 2% to 3%. The sample was blood. The receptors were sampled from a human donor with ulcerative colitis or Crohn's disease, or a healthy co-twin of an affected twin (not recorded which). CDR3s include the opening cysteine and the closing phenylalanine or tryptophan. Fields, in order: J gene, V gene, CDR3 protein.

j_gene: TRBJ1-5
v_gene: TRBV30
CDR3aa: CAWEQGASNQPQHF

j_gene: TRBJ1-2
v_gene: TRBV15
CDR3aa: CATSRDPGVSYGYTF

j_gene: TRBJ1-2
v_gene: TRBV28
CDR3aa: CASTQIGIGYGYTF

j_gene: TRBJ2-7
v_gene: TRBV5-1
CDR3aa: CASSPIDSDEQYF

j_gene: TRBJ2-2
v_gene: TRBV9
CDR3aa: CASSVENTGELFF

j_gene: TRBJ2-7
v_gene: TRBV13
CDR3aa: CASSSYTAGEQYF

j_gene: TRBJ2-3
v_gene: TRBV5-1
CDR3aa: CASTLAVRGDTQYF

j_gene: TRBJ2-1
v_gene: TRBV7-2
CDR3aa: CASSPRQSQNEQFF

j_gene: TRBJ2-7
v_gene: TRBV6-2/TRBV6-3
CDR3aa: CASSYSGLADYEQYF

j_gene: TRBJ1-6
v_gene: TRBV7-2
CDR3aa: CASSPRGDSPLHF

j_gene: TRBJ2-7
v_gene: TRBV7-2
CDR3aa: CASSLVVDYEQYF

j_gene: TRBJ1-2
v_gene: TRBV20-1
CDR3aa: CSARTDRGTNYGYTF

j_gene: TRBJ2-1
v_gene: TRBV11-3
CDR3aa: CASSLTGRTVDSEQFF